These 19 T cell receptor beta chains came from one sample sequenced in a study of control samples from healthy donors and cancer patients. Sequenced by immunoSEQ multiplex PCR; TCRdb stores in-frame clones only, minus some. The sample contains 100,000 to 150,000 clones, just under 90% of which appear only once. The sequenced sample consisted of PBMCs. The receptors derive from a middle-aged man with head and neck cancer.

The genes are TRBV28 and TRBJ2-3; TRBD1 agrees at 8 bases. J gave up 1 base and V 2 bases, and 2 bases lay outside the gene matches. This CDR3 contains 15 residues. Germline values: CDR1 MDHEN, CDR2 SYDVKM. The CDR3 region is CASSLGTGGTDTQYF. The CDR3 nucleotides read TGTGCCAGCAGTTTAGGGACAGGCGGCACAGATACGCAGTATTTT.

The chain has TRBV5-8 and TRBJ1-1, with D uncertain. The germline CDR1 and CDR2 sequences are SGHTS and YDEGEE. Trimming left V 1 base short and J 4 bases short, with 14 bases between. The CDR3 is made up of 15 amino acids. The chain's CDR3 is CASSLISRSGTEAFF. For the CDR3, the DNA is TGTGCCAGCAGCTTGATTTCCAGGTCGGGCACTGAAGCTTTCTTT.

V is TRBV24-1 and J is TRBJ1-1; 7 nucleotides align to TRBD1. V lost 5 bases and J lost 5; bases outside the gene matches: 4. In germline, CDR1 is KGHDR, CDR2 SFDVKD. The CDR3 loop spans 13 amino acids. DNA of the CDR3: TGTGCCACCAGTGGACAGGGTGGAACTGAAGCTTTCTTT. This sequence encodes CATSGQGGTEAFF.

CDR3 nucleotide sequence: TGCGCCAGCAGCCAAGATGCACTGAGCAATCAGCCCCAGCATTTT. Encoded protein: CASSQDALSNQPQHF. The chain has TRBV4-1 and TRBJ1-5; no reliable D call. Germline CDR1 reads MGHRA; CDR2 reads YSYEKL. Trimming pared 0 bases from V and 1 base from J, leaving 7 bases between. This CDR3 has 15 residues.

In DNA form, the CDR3 reads TGTGCCAGCTCACCTGGACAGGGGCAAGAGACCCAGTACTTC. This gives the protein CASSPGQGQETQYF. V is TRBV18 and J is TRBJ2-5; 9 nucleotides agree with TRBD1. The CDR3 has 14 residues. The ends lost 3 bases at V and 2 bases at J; junction bases unmatched: 1. Germline values: CDR1 KGHSH, CDR2 LQKENI.

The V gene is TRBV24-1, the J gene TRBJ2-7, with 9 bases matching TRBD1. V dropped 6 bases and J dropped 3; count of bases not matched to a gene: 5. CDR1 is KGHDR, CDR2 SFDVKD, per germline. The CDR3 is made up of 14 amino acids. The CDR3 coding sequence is TGTGCCACCAGTCAAGGGGACAGGGTCTACGAGCAGTACTTC. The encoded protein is CATSQGDRVYEQYF.

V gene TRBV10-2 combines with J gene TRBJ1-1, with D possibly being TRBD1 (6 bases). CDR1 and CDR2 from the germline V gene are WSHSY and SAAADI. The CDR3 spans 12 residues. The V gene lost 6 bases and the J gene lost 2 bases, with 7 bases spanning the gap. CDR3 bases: TGCGCCAGCAGACAGGGCAACACTGAAGCTTTCTTT. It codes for CASRQGNTEAFF.

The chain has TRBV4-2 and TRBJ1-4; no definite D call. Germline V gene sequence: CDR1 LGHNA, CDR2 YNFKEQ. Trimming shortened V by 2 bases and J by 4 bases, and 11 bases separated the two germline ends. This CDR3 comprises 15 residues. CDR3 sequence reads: CASSQPGLVNEKLFF. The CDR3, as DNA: TGTGCCAGCAGCCAACCCGGACTCGTTAATGAAAAACTGTTTTTT.

CDR3 DNA sequence: TGTGCCAGCAGCCCCTCAAGCGCCGGGGAGCTGTTTTTT. Translation gives CASSPSSAGELFF. This sequence joins TRBV6-5 and TRBJ2-2; D gene ambiguous. Germline V gene data show CDR1 as MNHEY and CDR2 as SVGAGI. This CDR3 contains 13 residues. Trimming stripped 6 bases from V and 6 bases from J, with 11 bases between.

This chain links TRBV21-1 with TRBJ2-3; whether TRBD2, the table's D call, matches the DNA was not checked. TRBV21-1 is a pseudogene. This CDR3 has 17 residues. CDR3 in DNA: TGTGCCAGTCCTAAGGGGGGGGCTAGTGTAGTTCCAGATACGCAGTATTTT. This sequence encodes CASPKGGASVVPDTQYF.

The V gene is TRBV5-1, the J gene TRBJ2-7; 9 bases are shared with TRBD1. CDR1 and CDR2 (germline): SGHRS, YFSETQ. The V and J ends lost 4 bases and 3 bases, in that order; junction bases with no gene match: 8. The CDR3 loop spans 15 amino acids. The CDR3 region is CASSADGTGHYEQYF. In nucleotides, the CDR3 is TGCGCCAGCAGCGCCGACGGGACAGGGCACTACGAGCAGTACTTC.

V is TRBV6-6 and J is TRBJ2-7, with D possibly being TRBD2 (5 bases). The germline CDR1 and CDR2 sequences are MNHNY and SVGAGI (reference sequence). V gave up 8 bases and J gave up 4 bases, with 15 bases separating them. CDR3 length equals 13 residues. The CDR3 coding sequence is TGTGCCAGCGCCCGTCCCCCGGGGTACGAGCAGTACTTC. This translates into CASARPPGYEQYF.

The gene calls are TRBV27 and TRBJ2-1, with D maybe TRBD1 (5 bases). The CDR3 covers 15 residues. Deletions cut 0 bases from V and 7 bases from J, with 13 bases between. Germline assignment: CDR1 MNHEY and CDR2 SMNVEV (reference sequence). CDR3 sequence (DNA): TGTGCCAGCAGTTTATCGGCAGGGCCCAAAAATGAGCAGTTCTTC. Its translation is CASSLSAGPKNEQFF.

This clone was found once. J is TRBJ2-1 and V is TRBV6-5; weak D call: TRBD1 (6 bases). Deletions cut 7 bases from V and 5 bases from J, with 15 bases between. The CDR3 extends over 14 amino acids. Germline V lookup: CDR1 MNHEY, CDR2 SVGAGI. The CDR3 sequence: CASKSGAPHNEQFF. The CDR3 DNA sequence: TGTGCCAGCAAGTCAGGGGCCCCACACAATGAGCAGTTCTTC.

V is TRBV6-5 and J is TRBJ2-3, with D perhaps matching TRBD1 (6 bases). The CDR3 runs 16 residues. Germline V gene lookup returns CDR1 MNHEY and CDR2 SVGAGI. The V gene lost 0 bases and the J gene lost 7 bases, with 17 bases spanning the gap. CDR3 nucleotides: TGTGCCAGCAGTTACTCGGGGGCTGGTAGCATGAATACGCAGTATTTT. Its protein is CASSYSGAGSMNTQYF.

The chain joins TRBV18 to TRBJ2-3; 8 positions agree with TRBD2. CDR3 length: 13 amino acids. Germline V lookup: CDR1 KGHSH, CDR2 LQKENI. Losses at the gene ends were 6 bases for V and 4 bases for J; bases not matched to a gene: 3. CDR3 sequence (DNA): TGTGCCAGCTCCGGACTAGCCTCAGATACGCAGTATTTT. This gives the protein CASSGLASDTQYF.

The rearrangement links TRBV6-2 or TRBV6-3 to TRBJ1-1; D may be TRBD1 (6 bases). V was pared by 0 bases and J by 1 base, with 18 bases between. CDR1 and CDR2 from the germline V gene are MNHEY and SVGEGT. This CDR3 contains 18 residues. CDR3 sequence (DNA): TGTGCCAGCAGTTACTCGATCGGGACACCCCAGGCGAACACTGAAGCTTTCTTT. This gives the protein CASSYSIGTPQANTEAFF.

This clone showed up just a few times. CDR3 in amino acids: CASSQPPLYRGNTGELFF. The CDR3, as DNA: TGTGCCAGCAGCCAACCCCCACTATATAGAGGGAACACCGGGGAGCTGTTTTTT. The chain carries TRBV3-1 (or the pseudogene TRBV3-2) and TRBJ2-2; no definite D call. Germline V CDR1 and CDR2: LGHDT, YNNKEL (reference sequence). The CDR3 runs to 18 residues. V shed 2 bases and J shed 1 base, with 17 bases lying between them.

The CDR3 reads CASSLAFSSNEQFF. The DNA of the CDR3 is TGCGCCAGCAGCTTGGCCTTCAGTTCCAATGAGCAGTTCTTC. The rearrangement links TRBV5-1 to TRBJ2-1; no clear D. Germline CDR1 and CDR2: SGHRS and YFSETQ. The CDR3 consists of 14 residues. V lost 0 bases, J lost 6 bases, and 10 bases lay in between.